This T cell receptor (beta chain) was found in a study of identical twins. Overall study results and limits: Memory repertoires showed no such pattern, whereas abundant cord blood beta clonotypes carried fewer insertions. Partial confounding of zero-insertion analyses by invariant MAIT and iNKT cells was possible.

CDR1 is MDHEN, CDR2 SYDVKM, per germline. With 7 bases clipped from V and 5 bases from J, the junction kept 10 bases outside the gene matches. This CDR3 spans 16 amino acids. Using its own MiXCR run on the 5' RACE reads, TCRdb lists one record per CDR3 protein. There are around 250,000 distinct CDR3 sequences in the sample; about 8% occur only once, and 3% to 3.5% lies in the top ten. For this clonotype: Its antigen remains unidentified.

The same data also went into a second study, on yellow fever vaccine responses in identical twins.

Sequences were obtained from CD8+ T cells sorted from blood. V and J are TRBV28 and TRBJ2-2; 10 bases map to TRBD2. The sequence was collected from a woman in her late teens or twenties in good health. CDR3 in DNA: TGTGCCAGCACCGAAAGCGGGGGGGCCGGTACCGGGGAGCTGTTTTTT. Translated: CASTESGGAGTGELFF.